The source of this T cell receptor beta chain is a study of cytomegalovirus exposure and HLA in healthy donors. Study-level points and caveats: A subsequent analysis found that TCR clusters from the first cohort also tended to co-occur in the 90 to 150 validation repertoires, with 90% to 95% of cluster scores above 0. The study designated about 160 TCR beta chains cytomegalovirus-associated.

The donors were part of the validation cohort, which consisted of some 120 subjects and was separate from the first cohort of 670 or so subjects. Worth noting for this clone: No antigen is known for it.

Measured with immunoSEQ multiplex PCR; TCRdb has only the in-frame clones, and not every one. The sample carries under 100,000 clones, roughly 96% recorded once. This CDR3 is built from 16 residues. The germline V gene encodes CDR1 LGHNA and CDR2 YSLEER. The junction had 9 bases not matched to a gene; V was cut back by 0 bases and J by 8 bases. The specimen was PBMCs. This sequence was found in a young man in good health and CMV-seronegative. V gene TRBV4-3 combines with J gene TRBJ1-4, with 7 bases that match TRBD1. The CDR3 nucleotides are TGCGCCAGCAGCCAAGATTCCACAGGGGCCGAAGAAAAACTGTTTTTT. It codes for CASSQDSTGAEEKLFF.